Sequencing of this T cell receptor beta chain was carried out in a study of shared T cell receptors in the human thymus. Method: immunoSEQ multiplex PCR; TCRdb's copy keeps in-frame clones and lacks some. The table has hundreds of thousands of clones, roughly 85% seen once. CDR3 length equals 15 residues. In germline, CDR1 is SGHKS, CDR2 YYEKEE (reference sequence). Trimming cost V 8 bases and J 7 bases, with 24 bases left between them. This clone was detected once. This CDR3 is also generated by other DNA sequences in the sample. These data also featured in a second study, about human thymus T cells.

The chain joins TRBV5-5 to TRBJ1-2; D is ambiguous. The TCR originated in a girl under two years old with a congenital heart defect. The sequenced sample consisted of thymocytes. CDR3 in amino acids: CASTTSESFPSGYTF. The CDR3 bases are TGTGCCAGTACCACTTCGGAGTCATTCCCTAGTGGCTACACCTTC.